The next 12 T cell receptor beta chains were all read from a single sample in a study of cytomegalovirus exposure and HLA in healthy donors. Use of 60 Vbeta and 13 Jbeta primers characterized the PCR. This table comes from immunoSEQ multiplex PCR, and its TCRdb copy is limited to in-frame clones, with some not included. The table includes 150,000 to 200,000 clones, around 68% detected once. Sequenced sample: PBMCs. The receptors stem from a man aged 50 to 60 in good health and CMV-seronegative.

The J gene is TRBJ1-2, the V gene TRBV29-1; 7 nucleotides agree with TRBD1. CDR3 size: 15 residues. CDR1 SQVTM and CDR2 ANQGSEA come from the germline V gene. Germline trimming cut 4 bases from V and 1 base from J; bases unmatched to any gene: 9. CDR3 in amino acids: CSVARGQGVNYGYTF. The DNA of the CDR3 is TGCAGCGTTGCCCGGGGTCAGGGGGTTAACTATGGCTACACCTTC. The full variable domain, rest sourced from reference TRBV29-1 and TRBJ1-2, is SAVISQKPSRDICQRGTSLTIQCQVDSQVTMMFWYRQQPGQSLTLIATANQGSEATYESGFVIDKFPISRPNLTFSTLTVSNMSPEDSSIYLCSVARGQGVNYGYTFGSGTRLTVV.

This clone was observed once. This chain links TRBV15 with TRBJ2-3; D gene unclear. The germline V gene has CDR1 LNHNV and CDR2 YYDKDF (reference sequence). The CDR3 length is 14 residues. Trimming removed 1 base at V and 0 bases at J, with 5 bases between. CDR3 loop: CATSRAGSTDTQYF. The CDR3 DNA reads TGTGCCACCAGCAGAGCCGGGAGCACAGATACGCAGTATTTT.

This sequence joins TRBV27 and TRBJ2-1; D unresolved. The V end was cut by 3 bases, the J end by 8 bases, with 5 bases between. The V gene's germline CDR1 is MNHEY and CDR2 SMNVEV (reference sequence). CDR3 length equals 11 residues. This chain's CDR3 is CASSFLDEQFF. In DNA, the CDR3 is TGTGCCAGCAGTTTCCTTGATGAGCAGTTCTTC.

This clone was seen only once. The V call is TRBV7-3, the J call TRBJ1-1, with 9 bases fitting TRBD1. Germline loops: CDR1 SGHTA, CDR2 FQGTGA. J was trimmed by 2 bases and V by 2 bases; bases with no gene match: 3. CDR3 length: 15 residues. The CDR3 region has the DNA TGTGCCAGCAGCTTAGTGGGACAGGGAAACACTGAAGCTTTCTTT. This encodes CASSLVGQGNTEAFF.

The chain is built from TRBV13 and TRBJ1-1, with TRBD1 as a possible D gene (5 bases). Trimming cost V 5 bases and J 4 bases, with 17 bases left between them. CDR1 is PRHDT, CDR2 FYEKMQ, per germline (reference sequence). The CDR3 runs 15 residues. The CDR3 sequence: CASSRGGGGTTEAFF. The CDR3 DNA sequence: TGTGCCAGCAGCCGGGGCGGGGGAGGCACCACTGAAGCTTTCTTT.

The V and J genes are TRBV11-2 and TRBJ2-2; 7 positions agree with TRBD2. The CDR3 is 17 amino acids. Trimming at V came to 5 bases and at J to 1 base, leaving 10 bases not matched to a gene. Per germline, CDR1 SGHAT and CDR2 FQNNGV. The DNA of the CDR3 is TGTGCCAGCAGCCTCTCGGGAGGCATGAGGAACACCGGGGAGCTGTTTTTT. This gives the protein CASSLSGGMRNTGELFF.

This clone was detected once. The gene calls are TRBV4-3 and TRBJ2-7; possible D gene TRBD1, 5 bases. V was shortened by 4 bases and J by 0 bases, with 13 bases between the two germline ends. The CDR3 has 15 amino acids. CDR1 and CDR2 from the germline V gene are LGHNA and YSLEER. CDR3 region: CASSPRQGSSYEQYF. The DNA for the CDR3 is TGCGCCAGCAGCCCCAGGCAGGGAAGCTCCTACGAGCAGTACTTC.

The gene calls are TRBV5-1 and TRBJ1-2, with D possibly being TRBD1 (6 bases). V was trimmed by 1 base and J by 3 bases, leaving 13 bases between them. Germline values: CDR1 SGHRS, CDR2 YFSETQ. The CDR3 has 15 amino acids. The CDR3: CASSLLGAHDYGYTF. The CDR3, as DNA: TGCGCCAGCAGCTTGTTGGGGGCTCATGACTATGGCTACACCTTC. Combining the CDR3 with reference TRBV5-1 and TRBJ1-2 gives the whole variable domain KAGVTQTPRYLIKTRGQQVTLSCSPISGHRSVSWYQQTPGQGLQFLFEYFSETQRNKGNFPGRFSGRQFSNSRSEMNVSTLELGDSALYLCASSLLGAHDYGYTFGSGTRLTVV.

The chain carries TRBV28 and TRBJ2-7; 11 bases align to TRBD1. The germline V gene encodes CDR1 MDHEN and CDR2 SYDVKM. This CDR3 is built from 15 residues. V shed 5 bases, J shed 2 bases, and the junction held 5 bases outside the gene matches. CDR3 loop: CASSAPGQGAYEQYF. CDR3 nucleotides: TGTGCCAGCAGTGCTCCGGGACAGGGGGCCTACGAGCAGTACTTC.

The chain employs TRBV9 and TRBJ2-6, with TRBD2 matching over 8 bases. The CDR3 totals 16 residues. V trimming: 4 bases; J trimming: 2 bases; junction bases outside the gene matches: 5. Per the germline V gene, CDR1 is SGDLS and CDR2 is YYNGEE. The CDR3 coding sequence is TGTGCCAGCAGCCGGGAGGGGGGAGCTGGGGCCAACGTCCTGACTTTC. Residues: CASSREGGAGANVLTF.

The chain combines TRBV5-1 with TRBJ2-7, with D perhaps TRBD2 (7 bases). The CDR3 has 14 amino acids. Trimming took 0 bases from V and 7 from J, leaving 14 bases between them. CDR1 and CDR2 (germline): SGHRS, YFSETQ. The DNA of the CDR3 is TGCGCCAGCAGCTTGGTGGGGGGGGCGCGAGAGCAGTACTTC. This codes for CASSLVGGAREQYF.

V usage is TRBV7-3 and J usage is TRBJ2-4; TRBD1 matches 8 bases. Trimming at V came to 1 base and at J to 7 bases, leaving 6 bases not matched to a gene. Germline V lookup: CDR1 SGHTA, CDR2 FQGTGA. The CDR3 covers 15 residues. CDR3 coding DNA: TGTGCCAGCAGCTTAAACAGGGGGGTAGGCAACATTCAGTACTTC. Residues: CASSLNRGVGNIQYF.